This is a list of T cell receptor beta chains from one sample in a study of blood T cell repertoires in COVID-19. Data came from immunoSEQ multiplex PCR; TCRdb stores just in-frame clones and leaves some out. The repertoire holds about 180,000 clones, with 70% to 85% as singletons. The sample taken for sequencing was PBMCs or T cells enriched from blood (not recorded which). Receptor source: a man aged 45-65 years who had recovered from COVID-19. Both conserved end residues are part of each CDR3. Each record gives: clone size, V gene, D gene, J gene, CDR3 protein, CDR3 DNA. A D gene is named only where the DNA matches it firmly. Clone size is stated in some rows and not others, as once, few, many or a class when expanded.

clone_size: once; v_call: TRBV29-1; d_call: -; j_call: TRBJ1-1; cdr3_aa: CSVEGANTEAFF; cdr3_nt: TGCAGCGTTGAGGGGGCGAACACTGAAGCTTTCTTT
clone_size: -; v_call: TRBV5-6; d_call: -; j_call: TRBJ1-2; cdr3_aa: CASSLIGASPDGYTF; cdr3_nt: TGTGCCAGCAGCTTGATTGGGGCCTCCCCGGATGGCTACACCTTC
clone_size: -; v_call: TRBV6-6; d_call: TRBD1; j_call: TRBJ1-1; cdr3_aa: CAIQGVTEAFF; cdr3_nt: TGTGCCATCCAGGGGGTGACTGAAGCTTTCTTT
clone_size: -; v_call: TRBV3-1/TRBV3-2; d_call: -; j_call: TRBJ2-7; cdr3_aa: CASSLSPGPYEQYF; cdr3_nt: TGTGCCAGCAGCCTTTCTCCTGGGCCCTACGAGCAGTACTTC
clone_size: -; v_call: TRBV10-3; d_call: TRBD1; j_call: TRBJ1-5; cdr3_aa: CAIRKQGDGQPQHF; cdr3_nt: TGTGCCATCAGGAAACAGGGGGACGGTCAGCCCCAGCATTTT
clone_size: -; v_call: TRBV2; d_call: -; j_call: TRBJ1-2; cdr3_aa: CASSESLRGYTF; cdr3_nt: TGTGCCAGCAGTGAGAGTCTGCGGGGCTACACCTTC
clone_size: -; v_call: TRBV11-2; d_call: -; j_call: TRBJ2-7; cdr3_aa: CASSLVYEQYF; cdr3_nt: TGTGCCAGCAGCTTAGTATACGAGCAGTACTTC
clone_size: -; v_call: TRBV5-1; d_call: TRBD2; j_call: TRBJ2-5; cdr3_aa: CASSSGTRNVRRETQYF; cdr3_nt: TGCGCCAGCAGCTCCGGGACTAGAAATGTGCGGAGGGAGACCCAGTACTTC
clone_size: few; v_call: TRBV18; d_call: TRBD1; j_call: TRBJ1-1; cdr3_aa: CASSYKGTGVGSTEAFF; cdr3_nt: TGTGCCAGCTCGTACAAGGGGACAGGGGTTGGTAGCACTGAAGCTTTCTTT
clone_size: few; v_call: TRBV28; d_call: -; j_call: TRBJ1-1; cdr3_aa: CASRGNRGNTEAFF; cdr3_nt: TGTGCCAGCAGGGGTAACCGGGGTAACACTGAAGCTTTCTTT
clone_size: -; v_call: TRBV12-3/TRBV12-4; d_call: -; j_call: TRBJ1-5; cdr3_aa: CASSFRRNQPQHF; cdr3_nt: TGTGCCAGCAGTTTTCGGAGAAATCAGCCCCAGCATTTT
clone_size: few; v_call: TRBV7-8; d_call: -; j_call: TRBJ1-5; cdr3_aa: CASSAILGQMNQPQHF; cdr3_nt: TGTGCCAGCAGCGCTATTCTGGGGCAGATGAATCAGCCCCAGCATTTT
clone_size: -; v_call: TRBV7-6; d_call: TRBD1; j_call: TRBJ2-1; cdr3_aa: CASSLAGGINNEQFF; cdr3_nt: TGTGCCAGCAGCTTAGCAGGGGGCATCAACAATGAGCAGTTCTTC
clone_size: -; v_call: TRBV9; d_call: -; j_call: TRBJ1-2; cdr3_aa: CASSVDPGSNYGYTF; cdr3_nt: TGTGCCAGCAGCGTAGACCCGGGTTCCAATTATGGCTACACCTTC
clone_size: -; v_call: TRBV11-3; d_call: TRBD2; j_call: TRBJ2-3; cdr3_aa: CASSSGTSLNTQYF; cdr3_nt: TGTGCCAGCAGCTCTGGGACTAGTCTGAATACGCAGTATTTT
clone_size: -; v_call: TRBV2; d_call: TRBD1; j_call: TRBJ1-2; cdr3_aa: CASWRGAGTGSNYGYTF; cdr3_nt: TGTGCCAGTTGGAGAGGGGCCGGGACAGGGTCTAACTATGGCTACACCTTC
clone_size: -; v_call: TRBV2; d_call: TRBD1; j_call: TRBJ1-1; cdr3_aa: CASDKSGTGGSEAFF; cdr3_nt: TGTGCCAGCGACAAATCCGGGACAGGGGGCTCTGAAGCTTTCTTT
clone_size: -; v_call: TRBV7-8; d_call: -; j_call: TRBJ1-5; cdr3_aa: CASSLSSQPQHF; cdr3_nt: TGTGCCAGCAGCTTATCGTCTCAGCCCCAGCATTTT
clone_size: -; v_call: TRBV7-2; d_call: TRBD2; j_call: TRBJ2-3; cdr3_aa: CASSLGRSGGLSTQYF; cdr3_nt: TGTGCCAGCAGCTTAGGTCGTAGCGGGGGGCTGAGTACGCAGTATTTT
clone_size: -; v_call: TRBV9; d_call: TRBD2; j_call: TRBJ2-1; cdr3_aa: CASSPRLAGGNNEQFF; cdr3_nt: TGTGCCAGCAGCCCCCGACTAGCGGGGGGCAACAATGAGCAGTTCTTC
clone_size: few; v_call: TRBV5-5; d_call: TRBD2; j_call: TRBJ2-2; cdr3_aa: CASSLGLAGGNTGELFF; cdr3_nt: TGTGCCAGCAGCTTAGGGCTAGCGGGGGGAAACACCGGGGAGCTGTTTTTT
clone_size: -; v_call: TRBV1; d_call: -; j_call: TRBJ2-1; cdr3_aa: CTSSPTSRSYNEQFF; cdr3_nt: TGCACCAGCAGCCCCACTAGCCGTTCCTACAATGAGCAGTTCTTC
clone_size: once; v_call: TRBV18; d_call: -; j_call: TRBJ1-5; cdr3_aa: CASSPMDITNQPQHF; cdr3_nt: TGTGCCAGCTCACCCATGGACATTACCAATCAGCCCCAGCATTTT
clone_size: -; v_call: TRBV5-1; d_call: TRBD1; j_call: TRBJ2-3; cdr3_aa: CASSRGQGASTDTQYF; cdr3_nt: TGCGCCAGCAGCCGGGGGCAGGGGGCGAGTACAGATACGCAGTATTTT
clone_size: -; v_call: TRBV11-3; d_call: TRBD2; j_call: TRBJ2-1; cdr3_aa: CASSLGGTSGAEQFF; cdr3_nt: TGTGCCAGCAGCTTAGGGGGGACTAGCGGGGCTGAGCAGTTCTTC
clone_size: -; v_call: TRBV18; d_call: TRBD1; j_call: TRBJ2-7; cdr3_aa: CASSRPNRGNSYEQYF; cdr3_nt: TGTGCCAGCTCACGACCGAACAGGGGCAACTCCTACGAGCAGTACTTC
clone_size: once; v_call: TRBV5-6; d_call: TRBD1; j_call: TRBJ1-6; cdr3_aa: CASSDWTGVYSPLHF; cdr3_nt: TGTGCCAGCAGCGACTGGACAGGGGTTTACTCACCCCTCCACTTT
clone_size: -; v_call: TRBV21-1; d_call: -; j_call: TRBJ2-1; cdr3_aa: CASRRTGGYNEQFF; cdr3_nt: TGTGCCAGCAGAAGGACAGGGGGCTACAATGAGCAGTTCTTC
clone_size: -; v_call: TRBV2; d_call: -; j_call: TRBJ2-5; cdr3_aa: CASSERRGETQYF; cdr3_nt: TGTGCCAGCAGTGAGAGGCGAGGAGAGACCCAGTACTTC
clone_size: -; v_call: TRBV27; d_call: TRBD1; j_call: TRBJ1-1; cdr3_aa: CASSPRQGATEAFF; cdr3_nt: TGTGCCAGCAGTCCGAGACAGGGGGCCACTGAAGCTTTCTTT
clone_size: -; v_call: TRBV20-1; d_call: -; j_call: TRBJ1-1; cdr3_aa: CSARPGTEAFF; cdr3_nt: TGCAGTGCTAGACCAGGAACTGAAGCTTTCTTT
clone_size: -; v_call: TRBV10-3; d_call: -; j_call: TRBJ1-1; cdr3_aa: CAISSSQGGDEAFF; cdr3_nt: TGTGCCATCAGTTCCTCCCAAGGGGGGGATGAAGCTTTCTTT
clone_size: -; v_call: TRBV2; d_call: -; j_call: TRBJ1-6; cdr3_aa: CASTEAGTRNSPLHF; cdr3_nt: TGTGCCAGCACCGAGGCGGGAACCCGCAATTCACCCCTCCACTTT
clone_size: -; v_call: TRBV24-1; d_call: -; j_call: TRBJ2-7; cdr3_aa: CATSLCELTYEQYF; cdr3_nt: TGTGCCACCAGTTTGTGCGAGTTAACCTACGAGCAGTACTTC
clone_size: -; v_call: TRBV5-4; d_call: -; j_call: TRBJ1-3; cdr3_aa: CASSSGTGSSGNTIYF; cdr3_nt: TGTGCCAGCAGCTCCGGGACCGGGAGCTCTGGAAACACCATATATTTT
clone_size: -; v_call: TRBV6-4; d_call: -; j_call: TRBJ1-6; cdr3_aa: CASSDFLNSPLHF; cdr3_nt: TGTGCCAGCAGTGACTTCTTAAATTCACCCCTCCACTTT
clone_size: -; v_call: TRBV12-3/TRBV12-4; d_call: -; j_call: TRBJ1-1; cdr3_aa: CASSLPPREAFF; cdr3_nt: TGTGCCAGCAGTTTACCCCCCCGGGAAGCTTTCTTT
clone_size: -; v_call: TRBV21-1; d_call: -; j_call: TRBJ1-5; cdr3_aa: CASSSGSTVSPILSAQHF; cdr3_nt: TGTGCCAGCAGCAGCGGCAGCACCGTCTCCCCCATCCTTTCAGCCCAGCATTTT
clone_size: -; v_call: TRBV5-4; d_call: -; j_call: TRBJ1-3; cdr3_aa: CASSSGGFFSGNTIYF; cdr3_nt: TGTGCCAGCAGCTCCGGGGGATTCTTCTCTGGAAACACCATATATTTT
clone_size: -; v_call: TRBV20-1; d_call: TRBD1; j_call: TRBJ1-1; cdr3_aa: CSASQIGQGDTEAFF; cdr3_nt: TGCAGTGCTAGTCAGATAGGACAGGGGGACACTGAAGCTTTCTTT
clone_size: -; v_call: TRBV28; d_call: TRBD1; j_call: TRBJ2-7; cdr3_aa: CASSGPGTGKYEQYF; cdr3_nt: TGTGCCAGCAGTGGCCCCGGGACAGGGAAGTACGAGCAGTACTTC
clone_size: few; v_call: TRBV6-4; d_call: -; j_call: TRBJ2-1; cdr3_aa: CASSSRGGDPDEQFF; cdr3_nt: TGTGCCAGCAGTTCTCGCGGGGGCGACCCCGATGAGCAGTTCTTC
clone_size: -; v_call: TRBV11-3; d_call: -; j_call: TRBJ1-1; cdr3_aa: CASSRGGAAEAFF; cdr3_nt: TGTGCCAGCAGCCGGGGGGGGGCTGCTGAAGCTTTCTTT
clone_size: -; v_call: TRBV27; d_call: TRBD1; j_call: TRBJ1-2; cdr3_aa: CASSSLTGGGYTF; cdr3_nt: TGTGCCAGCAGTTCCCTAACAGGGGGCGGCTACACCTTC
clone_size: -; v_call: TRBV18; d_call: TRBD1; j_call: TRBJ2-7; cdr3_aa: CASSLQGAYEQYF; cdr3_nt: TGTGCCAGCTCATTACAGGGGGCCTACGAGCAGTACTTC
clone_size: -; v_call: TRBV30; d_call: -; j_call: TRBJ1-2; cdr3_aa: CAWTFTTGSNYGYTF; cdr3_nt: TGTGCCTGGACTTTTACAACAGGGAGTAACTATGGCTACACCTTC
clone_size: -; v_call: TRBV7-4; d_call: -; j_call: TRBJ1-3; cdr3_aa: CASSSDSGDSGNTIYF; cdr3_nt: TGTGCCAGCAGCTCGGACTCAGGGGACTCTGGAAACACCATATATTTT
clone_size: once; v_call: TRBV3-1/TRBV3-2; d_call: -; j_call: TRBJ1-2; cdr3_aa: CASSPRQSDGYTF; cdr3_nt: TGTGCCAGCAGCCCCCGACAGAGTGATGGCTACACCTTC
clone_size: -; v_call: TRBV5-4; d_call: TRBD1; j_call: TRBJ2-1; cdr3_aa: CASSPGQGTYNEQFF; cdr3_nt: TGTGCCAGCAGCCCCGGACAGGGGACCTACAATGAGCAGTTCTTC